This TCR beta chain was recorded in a study of tumor-infiltrating lymphocytes in oesophageal squamous cell carcinoma. This CDR3 region has 14 residues. Germline V gives CDR1 SEHNR, CDR2 FQNEAQ (reference sequence). This clonotype appeared a few times. In TCRdb, the PCR reads were re-called with MiXCR into one record per CDR3 protein. The sample holds over 15,000 distinct CDR3 sequences, roughly 47% seen once. The V and J genes are TRBV7-9 and TRBJ2-1; 7 bases align to TRBD1. Judging by the DNA end, TRBJ2-7 fits better; the J call may be wrong. The clonotype was recovered from a male donor with esophageal squamous cell carcinoma. The specimen was esophageal tumor tissue. CDR3 DNA: TGTGCCAGCAGCCCAGGGGGTAGCTCCTACGAGCAGTACTTC. It specifies CASSPGGSSYEQYF.